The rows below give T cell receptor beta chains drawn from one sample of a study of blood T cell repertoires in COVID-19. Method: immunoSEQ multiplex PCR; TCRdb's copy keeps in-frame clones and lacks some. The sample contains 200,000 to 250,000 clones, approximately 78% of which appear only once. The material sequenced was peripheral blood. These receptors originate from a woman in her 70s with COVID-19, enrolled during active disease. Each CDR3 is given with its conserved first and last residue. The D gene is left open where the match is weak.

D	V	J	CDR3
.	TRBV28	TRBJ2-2	CASGRNTGELFF
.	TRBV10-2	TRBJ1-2	CASSEQERSRYTF
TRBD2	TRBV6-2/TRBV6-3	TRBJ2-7	CASSYSWGLRDYEQYF
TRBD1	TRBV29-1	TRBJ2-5	CSTAQGALGETQYF
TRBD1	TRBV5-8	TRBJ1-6	CASSARQGTPLHF
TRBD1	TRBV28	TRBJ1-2	CASSLTGGHYGYTF
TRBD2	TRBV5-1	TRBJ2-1	CASSPLVAGGGNEQFF
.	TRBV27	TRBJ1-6	CASSLGSSAPNSPLHF
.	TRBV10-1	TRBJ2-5	CASSEGGFQETQYF
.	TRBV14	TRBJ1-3	CASSQGRQVGRNTIYF
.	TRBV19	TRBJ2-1	CASSGRVSYNEQFF
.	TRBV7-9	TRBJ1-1	CASSKRGQPLILNTEAFF
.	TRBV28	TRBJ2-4	CASSLDRPIAKNIQYF
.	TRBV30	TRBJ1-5	CAWSVSSGRNQPQHF
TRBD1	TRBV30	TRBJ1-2	CAWSRTGGYGYTF
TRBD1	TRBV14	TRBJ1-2	CASSQGLTGNYGYTF
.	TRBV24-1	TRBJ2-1	CATSEAPGLSRNEQFF
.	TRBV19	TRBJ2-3	CAHYQQGSGVRCSDTQYF
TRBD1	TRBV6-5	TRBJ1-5	CASNHWDSENQPQHF
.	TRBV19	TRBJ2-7	CASSPVQGRGSYEQYF
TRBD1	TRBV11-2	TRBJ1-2	CASRTNRGRHYGYTF
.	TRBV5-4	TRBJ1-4	CASSSTVATNEKLFF
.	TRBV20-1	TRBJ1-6	CSASFGGSSYNSPLHF
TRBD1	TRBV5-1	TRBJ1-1	CASAWTGPNTEAFF
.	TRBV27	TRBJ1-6	CASSPLGGNNSPLHF
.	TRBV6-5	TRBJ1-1	CASSPAGRSEAFF
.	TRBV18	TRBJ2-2	CASSPQGAVTGELFF
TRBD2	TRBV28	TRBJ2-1	CASSPGGSLIYNEQFF
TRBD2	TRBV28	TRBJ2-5	CASSPAGFVETQYF
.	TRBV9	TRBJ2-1	CASSGGAQGANEQFF
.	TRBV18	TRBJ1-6	CASSPRTDNSPLHF
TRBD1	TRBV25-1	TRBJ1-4	CASRGQGGNEKLFF
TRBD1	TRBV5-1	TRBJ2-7	CASSLALGQGAEQYF
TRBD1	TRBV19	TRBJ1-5	CASSVDRGFDQPQHF
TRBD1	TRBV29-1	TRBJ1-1	CSVGKTGANTEAFF
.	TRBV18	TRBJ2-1	CASSPPGRDLVEQFF
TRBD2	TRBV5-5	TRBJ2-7	CASSLSRLAVSGGQYF
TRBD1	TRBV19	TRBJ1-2	CASSINGDSYGYTF
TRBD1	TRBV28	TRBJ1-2	CASSLQGVGYGYTF
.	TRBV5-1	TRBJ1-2	CASSLDGQGGYGYTF
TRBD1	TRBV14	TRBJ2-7	CASSQTGYPEQYF
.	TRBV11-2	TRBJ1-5	CASSNGADQPQHF
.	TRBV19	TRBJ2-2	CASSKGQGSGTGELFF
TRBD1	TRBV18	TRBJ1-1	CASSPLTGSDTEAFF
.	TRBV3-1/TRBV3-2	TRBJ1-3	CASSQFSPGISGNTIYF
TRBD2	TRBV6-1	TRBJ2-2	CASSDRGRDTGELFF
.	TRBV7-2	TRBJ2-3	CASSLGQRGRYGTDTQYF
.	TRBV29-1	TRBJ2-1	CSVTRGSREQFF
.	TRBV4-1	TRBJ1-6	CASSQERQGRPRTLHF
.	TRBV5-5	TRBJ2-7	CASSLAEGNYEQYF
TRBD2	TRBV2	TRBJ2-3	CASSVTSGYGTDTQYF
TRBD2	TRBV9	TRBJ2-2	CASSVGRGDTGELFF
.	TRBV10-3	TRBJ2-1	CAISESVTSSYNEQFF
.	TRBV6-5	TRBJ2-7	CASRLDMLGEQYF
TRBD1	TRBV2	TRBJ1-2	CASSQTGQKLYGYTF
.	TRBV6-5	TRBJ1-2	CASRPRGAPMGYTF
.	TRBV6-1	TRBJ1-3	CASGLQGRSGNTIYF
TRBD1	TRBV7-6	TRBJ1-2	CASSLGPGQPPRF
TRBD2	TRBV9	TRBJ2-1	CASSGGLAGNEQFF
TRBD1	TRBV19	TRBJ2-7	CASSRSDRVYEQYF